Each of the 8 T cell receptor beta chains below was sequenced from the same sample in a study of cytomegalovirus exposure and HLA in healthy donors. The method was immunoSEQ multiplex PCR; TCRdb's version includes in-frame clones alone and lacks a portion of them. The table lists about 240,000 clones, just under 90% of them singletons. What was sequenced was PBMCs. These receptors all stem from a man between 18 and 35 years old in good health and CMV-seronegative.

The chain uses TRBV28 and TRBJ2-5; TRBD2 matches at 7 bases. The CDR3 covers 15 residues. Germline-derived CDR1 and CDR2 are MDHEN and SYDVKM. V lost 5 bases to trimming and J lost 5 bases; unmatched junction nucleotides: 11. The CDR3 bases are TGTGCCAGCAGTAGCCTTGGAGGGGAGGGGGAGACCCAGTACTTC. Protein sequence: CASSSLGGEGETQYF.

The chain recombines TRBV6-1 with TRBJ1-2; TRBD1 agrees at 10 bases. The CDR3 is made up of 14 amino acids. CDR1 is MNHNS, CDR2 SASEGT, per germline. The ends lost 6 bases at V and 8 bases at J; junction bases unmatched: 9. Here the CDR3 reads CASRAGTGDKGYTF. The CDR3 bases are TGTGCCAGCAGGGCCGGGACAGGGGATAAGGGCTACACCTTC.

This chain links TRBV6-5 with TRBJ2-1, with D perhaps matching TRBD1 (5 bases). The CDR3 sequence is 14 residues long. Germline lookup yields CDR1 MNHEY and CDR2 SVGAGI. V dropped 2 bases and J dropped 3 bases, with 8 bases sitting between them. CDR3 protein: CASSYDRNYNEQFF. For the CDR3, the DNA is TGTGCCAGCAGTTACGACAGAAACTACAATGAGCAGTTCTTC.

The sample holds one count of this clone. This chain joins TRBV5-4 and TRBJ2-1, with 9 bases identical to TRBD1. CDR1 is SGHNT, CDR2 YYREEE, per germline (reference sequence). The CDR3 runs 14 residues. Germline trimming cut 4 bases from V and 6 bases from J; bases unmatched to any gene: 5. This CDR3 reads CASSIRTGVNEQFF. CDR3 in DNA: TGTGCCAGCAGCATCAGGACAGGGGTCAATGAGCAGTTCTTC.

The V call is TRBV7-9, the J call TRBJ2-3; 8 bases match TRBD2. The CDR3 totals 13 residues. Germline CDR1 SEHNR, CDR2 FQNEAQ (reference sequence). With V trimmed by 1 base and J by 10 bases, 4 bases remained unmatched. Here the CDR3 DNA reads TGTGCCAGCAGCTTAGAGGGGCGGGGGGCGCAGTATTTT. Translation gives CASSLEGRGAQYF.

As DNA, the CDR3 is TGTGCCAGCAGTTTACGGGGATCGAGTGGCAATCAGCCCCAGCATTTT. Encoded protein: CASSLRGSSGNQPQHF. The chain recombines TRBV27 with TRBJ1-5; D is unclear. Germline lookup yields CDR1 MNHEY and CDR2 SMNVEV (reference sequence). V lost 2 bases to trimming and J lost 2 bases, with 13 bases between them. The CDR3 spans 16 residues.

The chain's CDR3 is CASSPPGYGYTF. CDR3 DNA: TGTGCCAGCAGCCCCCCGGGGTATGGCTACACCTTC. The V and J genes are TRBV5-4 and TRBJ1-2; D not resolved. Germline values: CDR1 SGHNT, CDR2 YYREEE (reference sequence). V shed 4 bases and J shed 5 bases, with 9 bases lying between them. The CDR3 is 12 amino acids.

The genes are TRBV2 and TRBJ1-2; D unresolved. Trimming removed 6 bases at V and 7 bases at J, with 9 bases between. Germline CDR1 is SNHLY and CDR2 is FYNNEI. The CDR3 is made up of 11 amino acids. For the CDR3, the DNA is TGTGCCAGCAGCCCGCCAGGTGGCTACACCTTC. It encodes CASSPPGGYTF.